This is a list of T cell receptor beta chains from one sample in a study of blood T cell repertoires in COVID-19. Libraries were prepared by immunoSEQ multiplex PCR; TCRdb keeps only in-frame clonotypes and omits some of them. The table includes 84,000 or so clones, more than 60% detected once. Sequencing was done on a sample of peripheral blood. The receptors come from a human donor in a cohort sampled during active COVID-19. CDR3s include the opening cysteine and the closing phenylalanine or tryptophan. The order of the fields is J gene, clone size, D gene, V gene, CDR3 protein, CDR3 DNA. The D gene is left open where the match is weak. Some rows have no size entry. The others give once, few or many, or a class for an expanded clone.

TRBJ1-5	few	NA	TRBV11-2	CASTTRDPTGHKGNQPQHF	TGTGCCAGCACCACCCGCGACCCGACGGGACATAAAGGCAATCAGCCCCAGCATTTT
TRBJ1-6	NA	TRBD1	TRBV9	CASSVRDSRSPLHF	TGTGCCAGCAGCGTCCGGGACAGCCGTTCGCCCCTCCACTTT
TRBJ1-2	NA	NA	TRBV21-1	CASSLGGRASFYGYTF	TGTGCCAGCAGCCTGGGCGGGAGGGCCTCGTTCTATGGCTACACCTTC
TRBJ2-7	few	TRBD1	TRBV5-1	CASSLEGGTGYFRGEQYF	TGCGCCAGCAGCTTGGAAGGCGGGACAGGGTATTTTCGGGGAGAGCAGTACTTC
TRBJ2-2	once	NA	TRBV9	CASSLRTGLTGELFF	TGTGCCAGCAGCCTCCGAACAGGGTTAACCGGGGAGCTGTTTTTT
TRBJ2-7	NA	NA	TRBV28	CASSLSIGEQYF	TGTGCCAGCAGTTTGTCGATCGGCGAGCAGTACTTC
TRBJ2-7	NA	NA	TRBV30	CAWSANFRGGFYEQYF	TGTGCCTGGAGTGCTAACTTTCGCGGGGGCTTCTACGAGCAGTACTTC
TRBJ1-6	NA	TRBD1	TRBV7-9	CASSLDRVFENSPLHF	TGTGCCAGCAGCCTGGACAGGGTATTCGAAAATTCACCCCTCCACTTT
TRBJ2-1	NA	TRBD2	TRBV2	CASMVAGGYEQFF	TGTGCCAGCATGGTAGCGGGGGGATATGAGCAGTTCTTC
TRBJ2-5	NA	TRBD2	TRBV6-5	CASSLGLAGGETQYF	TGTGCCAGCAGCTTAGGACTAGCGGGGGGAGAGACCCAGTACTTC
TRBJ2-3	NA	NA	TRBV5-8	CASTIGLEGPDTQYF	TGTGCCAGTACTATAGGCCTAGAGGGCCCAGATACGCAGTATTTT
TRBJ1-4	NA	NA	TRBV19	CASSEGGAVGEKLFF	TGTGCCAGTAGTGAAGGAGGAGCGGTCGGAGAAAAACTGTTTTTT
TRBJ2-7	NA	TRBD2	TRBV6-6	CASSLGLADEQYF	TGTGCCAGCAGTTTGGGACTAGCCGACGAGCAGTACTTC
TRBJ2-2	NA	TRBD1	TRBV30	CAWRRTGNTGELFF	TGTGCCTGGAGGAGGACAGGGAACACCGGGGAGCTGTTTTTT
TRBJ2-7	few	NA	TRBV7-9	CASSLVGTARNEQYF	TGTGCCAGCAGCTTAGTTGGAACAGCTCGAAACGAGCAGTACTTC
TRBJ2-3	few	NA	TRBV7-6	CASSLVRTDTQYF	TGTGCCAGCAGCTTAGTGAGGACAGATACGCAGTATTTT
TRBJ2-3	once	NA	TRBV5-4	CASSLSTADTQYF	TGTGCCAGCAGCTTGAGCACGGCAGATACGCAGTATTTT
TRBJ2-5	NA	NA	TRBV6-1	CASSGTFGETGETQYF	TGTGCCAGCAGTGGGACTTTCGGAGAGACCGGGGAGACCCAGTACTTC
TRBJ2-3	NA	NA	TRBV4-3	CASSQDLSTDTQYF	TGCGCCAGCAGCCAAGATCTTAGCACAGATACGCAGTATTTT
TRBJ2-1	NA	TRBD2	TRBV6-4	CASSWGSGGYNEQFF	TGTGCCAGCTCTTGGGGTAGCGGGGGCTACAATGAGCAGTTCTTC
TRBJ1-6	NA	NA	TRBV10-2	CASSDEGLGSPLHF	TGCGCCAGCAGTGATGAGGGACTTGGTTCACCCCTCCACTTT
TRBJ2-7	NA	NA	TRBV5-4	CASSLVGGASYEQYF	TGTGCCAGCAGCTTGGTTGGGGGGGCCTCCTACGAGCAGTACTTC
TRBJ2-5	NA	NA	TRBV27	CASSFSGETQYF	TGTGCCAGCAGTTTTAGTGGAGAGACCCAGTACTTC
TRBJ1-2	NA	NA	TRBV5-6	CASSLNGALGYTF	TGTGCCAGCAGCTTGAACGGAGCCCTTGGCTACACCTTC
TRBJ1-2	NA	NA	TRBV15	CATSSRGRQANYGYTF	TGTGCCACCAGCAGTAGGGGTCGACAGGCTAACTATGGCTACACCTTC
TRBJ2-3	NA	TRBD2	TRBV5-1	CASSLPLAGGDTQYF	TGCGCCAGCAGCTTGCCCCTAGCGGGGGGGGATACGCAGTATTTT
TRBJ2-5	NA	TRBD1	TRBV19	CASISEGDRDETQYF	TGTGCCAGTATTTCAGAGGGGGACAGGGACGAGACCCAGTACTTC
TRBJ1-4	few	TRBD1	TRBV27	CASSSGQKNEKLFF	TGTGCCAGCAGTTCGGGACAGAAGAATGAAAAACTGTTTTTT
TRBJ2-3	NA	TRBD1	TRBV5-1	CASSLLTGGRDTQYF	TGCGCCAGCAGCTTGTTGACAGGGGGCAGAGATACGCAGTATTTT
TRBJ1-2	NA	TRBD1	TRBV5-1	CASSLGQGENGYTF	TGCGCCAGCAGCTTGGGTCAGGGGGAGAATGGCTACACCTTC
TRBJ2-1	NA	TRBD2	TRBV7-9	CASSSGLAGGSTGSDEQFF	TGTGCCAGCAGCTCGGGACTAGCGGGGGGGTCCACTGGGAGCGATGAGCAGTTCTTC
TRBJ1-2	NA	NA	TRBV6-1	CASSDRSGWGEYWGGYTF	TGTGCCAGCAGTGATCGCTCGGGATGGGGGGAATATTGGGGCGGCTACACCTTC
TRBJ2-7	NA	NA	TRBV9	CASSVDTQGTDEQYF	TGTGCCAGCAGCGTAGACACCCAGGGAACAGACGAGCAGTACTTC
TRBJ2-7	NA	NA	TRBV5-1	CASSLASGYEQYF	TGCGCCAGCAGCTTGGCCTCAGGGTACGAGCAGTACTTC
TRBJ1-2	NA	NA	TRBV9	CASSVGGLNYGYTF	TGTGCCAGCAGCGTAGGAGGGTTAAACTATGGCTACACCTTC
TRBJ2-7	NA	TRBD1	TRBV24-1	CATSDGQGLSYEQYF	TGTGCCACCAGTGATGGACAGGGGCTCTCCTACGAGCAGTACTTC
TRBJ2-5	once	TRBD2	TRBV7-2	CASSLVRGGQETQYF	TGTGCCAGCAGCTTAGTCCGGGGGGGCCAAGAGACCCAGTACTTC
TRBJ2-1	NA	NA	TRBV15	CATSRGGGEQFF	TGTGCCACCAGCAGAGGTGGCGGGGAGCAGTTCTTC
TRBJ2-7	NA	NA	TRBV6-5	CASVLVSGPYEQYF	TGTGCCAGCGTGCTAGTTAGCGGTCCCTACGAGCAGTACTTC
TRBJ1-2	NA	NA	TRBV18	CASSPLPGANYGYTF	TGTGCCAGCTCACCATTGCCAGGGGCTAACTATGGCTACACCTTC
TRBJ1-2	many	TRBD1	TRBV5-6	CASSGTDRVGDYGYTF	TGTGCCAGCAGCGGGACCGACAGGGTGGGGGACTATGGCTACACCTTC
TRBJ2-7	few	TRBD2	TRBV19	CASSISGLAGDSYEQYF	TGTGCCAGTAGTATATCGGGACTAGCGGGGGACTCGTACGAGCAGTACTTC
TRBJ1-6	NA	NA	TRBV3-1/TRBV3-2	CASSPRPAGSNSPLHF	TGTGCCAGCAGCCCAAGACCAGCAGGTTCTAATTCACCCCTCCACTTT
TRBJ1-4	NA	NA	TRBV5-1	CASTAAGSNEKLFF	TGCGCCAGCACGGCTGCGGGGTCTAATGAAAAACTGTTTTTT
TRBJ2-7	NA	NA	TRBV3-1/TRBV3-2	CASSLAVIPYEQYF	TGTGCCAGCAGCCTAGCGGTGATTCCCTACGAGCAGTACTTC
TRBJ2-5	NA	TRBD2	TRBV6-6	CASRAAGGGETQYF	TGTGCCAGCAGAGCGGCGGGGGGCGGAGAGACCCAGTACTTC
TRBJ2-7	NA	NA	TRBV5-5	CASSSRQDFYEQYF	TGTGCCAGCAGCTCCCGACAGGACTTCTACGAGCAGTACTTC
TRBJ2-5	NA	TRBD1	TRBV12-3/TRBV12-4	CASSQKQGETQYF	TGTGCCAGCAGTCAGAAACAGGGGGAGACCCAGTACTTC
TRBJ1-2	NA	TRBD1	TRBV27	CASSPRRQGQGARGYTF	TGTGCCAGCAGTCCGAGGCGCCAGGGACAGGGGGCGAGGGGCTACACCTTC
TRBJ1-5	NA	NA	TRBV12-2	CASRLRAKEGAGGQPQHF	TGTGCAAGTCGCTTGCGGGCGAAGGAGGGGGCAGGAGGTCAGCCCCAGCATTTT
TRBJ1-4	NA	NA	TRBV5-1	CASSLGQGPNEKLFF	TGCGCCAGCAGCTTGGGGCAGGGTCCTAATGAAAAACTGTTTTTT
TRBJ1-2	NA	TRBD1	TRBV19	CASSGDRGQANYGYTF	TGTGCCAGTAGTGGGGACAGGGGTCAAGCTAACTATGGCTACACCTTC
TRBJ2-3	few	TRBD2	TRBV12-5	CASGHSSGDRLSTDTQYF	TGTGCTAGTGGTCATTCTAGCGGGGACCGCCTTAGCACAGATACGCAGTATTTT
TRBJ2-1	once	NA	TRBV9	CASSVGSIIHNEQFF	TGTGCCAGCAGCGTAGGCAGTATTATCCACAATGAGCAGTTCTTC
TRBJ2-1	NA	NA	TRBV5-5	CASSFRVADNEQFF	TGTGCCAGCAGCTTTCGAGTAGCGGACAATGAGCAGTTCTTC
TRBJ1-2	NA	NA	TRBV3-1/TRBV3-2	CASSQGEGNYGYTF	TGTGCCAGCAGCCAAGGGGAGGGAAACTATGGCTACACCTTC
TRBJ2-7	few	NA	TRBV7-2	CASSLRTGTYQAYEQYF	TGTGCCAGCAGCTTGAGGACCGGGACATATCAGGCCTACGAGCAGTACTTC
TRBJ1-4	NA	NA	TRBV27	CASRARENEKLFF	TGTGCCAGCAGGGCGAGGGAAAACGAAAAACTGTTTTTT
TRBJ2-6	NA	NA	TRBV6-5	CASKITGSRANVLTF	TGTGCCAGCAAAATAACAGGGTCGCGGGCCAACGTCCTGACTTTC